A single sample is the source of the 10 T cell receptor beta chains below, sequenced in a study of spatial heterogeneity in lung cancer. TCRdb recomputed calls from the 5' RACE reads with MiXCR, one row per CDR3 protein. The sample lists 10,000 to 15,000 distinct CDR3 sequences, around 6.3% occurring once. Documented time point: sample taken at primary tumor resection. Their antigens remain unidentified. General study points: It was found that expanded intratumoral alpha and beta TCR counts tracked tumor mutation counts.

The material sequenced was lung tumor tissue, taken at surgery. These TCRs come from a female donor with early-stage non-small cell lung cancer.

This clonotype is medium-sized within its sample. This chain links TRBV5-1 with TRBJ2-3; TRBD1 matches at 7 bases. The V segment lost 0 bases and the J segment 4 bases; nucleotides outside the gene matches: 8. This CDR3 contains 16 residues. In germline, CDR1 is SGHRS, CDR2 YFSETQ. The CDR3 DNA reads TGCGCCAGCAGCTTGGTACAGGGGCGAAACTCAGATACGCAGTATTTT. It yields the protein CASSLVQGRNSDTQYF.

This clonotype was seen repeatedly, ten times or more. The chain is built from TRBV7-9 and TRBJ2-2; D is uncertain. The CDR3 length is 15 residues. Per the germline V gene, CDR1 is SEHNR and CDR2 is FQNEAQ (reference sequence). V dropped 1 base and J dropped 0 bases, with 6 bases sitting between them. The CDR3 loop is CASSLGLANTGELFF. In nucleotides, the CDR3 is TGTGCCAGCAGCTTAGGGCTAGCGAACACCGGGGAGCTGTTTTTT.

By share of the sample, this clonotype is medium-sized (0.01 to 0.1%). V and J are TRBV2 and TRBJ2-1; D possibly corresponds to TRBD1 (5 bases). Germline CDR1 reads SNHLY; CDR2 reads FYNNEI. V was pared by 8 bases and J by 5 bases, with 10 bases between. This CDR3 is built from 12 residues. The CDR3 DNA is TGTGCCAGCGGCAGGGAAAACAATGAGCAGTTCTTC. Translating gives CASGRENNEQFF.

The rearrangement joins TRBV20-1 to TRBJ2-3, with 10 positions matching TRBD2. Germline loops: CDR1 DFQATT, CDR2 SNEGSKA (reference sequence). This CDR3 contains 14 residues. The ends lost 5 bases at V and 4 bases at J; junction bases unmatched: 6. The CDR3, as DNA: TGCAGTGCTCCGGATCTAGCGGGAGCAGATACGCAGTATTTT. Translating gives CSAPDLAGADTQYF.

This clonotype rates as medium-sized. The rearrangement joins TRBV7-2 to TRBJ2-3; TRBD2 is a possible D gene (5 bases). Trimming stripped 2 bases from V and 2 bases from J, with 8 bases between. Per germline, CDR1 SGHTA and CDR2 FQGNSA. This CDR3 comprises 14 residues. The CDR3 DNA follows: TGTGCCAGCAGCTTAATGACTAACACAGATACGCAGTATTTT. Amino acid sequence: CASSLMTNTDTQYF.

This clonotype was recorded many times. This sequence joins TRBV7-3 and TRBJ2-5, with D maybe TRBD2 (6 bases). Germline CDR1 is SGHTA and CDR2 is FQGTGA. CDR3 length equals 15 residues. V shed 5 bases and J shed 2 bases, with 15 bases lying between them. CDR3 residues: CASSPDGTAQETQYF. CDR3 nucleotides: TGTGCCAGCAGCCCGGACGGGACTGCTCAAGAGACCCAGTACTTC.

By sample fraction, this clonotype is medium-sized. J is TRBJ2-7 and V is TRBV11-2; TRBD2 aligns across 8 bases. V gave up 3 bases and J gave up 5 bases; unmatched junction bases: 3. The CDR3 loop spans 13 amino acids. The germline gives CDR1 SGHAT, CDR2 FQNNGV. CDR3 DNA: TGTGCCAGCAGCTTCGGCGGGAGGAACGAGCAGTACTTC. Its protein product is CASSFGGRNEQYF.

The table lists this clonotype with many counts. The chain joins TRBV7-9 to TRBJ2-7; 7 bases match TRBD1. Looked up from germline, CDR1 is SEHNR and CDR2 is FQNEAQ (reference sequence). CDR3 size: 14 residues. Unmatched junction bases numbered 7, after V lost 5 bases and J lost 3 bases. CDR3 loop: CASSHRDRNYEQYF. Here the CDR3 DNA reads TGTGCCAGCAGCCATAGGGACAGAAACTACGAGCAGTACTTC.

This clonotype was observed many times. The genes are TRBV28 and TRBJ1-2; perhaps TRBD1 as D (5 bases). The CDR3 consists of 14 residues. CDR1 and CDR2 (germline): MDHEN, SYDVKM. Deletions cut 6 bases from V and 0 bases from J, with 11 bases between. The CDR3 DNA reads TGTGCCAGCAGGGTCGACAGCCCTAACTATGGCTACACCTTC. Protein: CASRVDSPNYGYTF.

The chain is built from TRBV9 and TRBJ1-2; D is undetermined. Trimming removed 0 bases from V and 4 bases from J, with 7 bases in between. Germline CDR1 is SGDLS and CDR2 is YYNGEE. The CDR3 is made up of 13 amino acids. The CDR3 here is CASSVEAGYGYTF. The CDR3 nucleotides read TGTGCCAGCAGCGTAGAAGCAGGCTATGGCTACACCTTC.